This TCR beta chain is drawn from a study of cytomegalovirus exposure and HLA in healthy donors. The PCR contained 60 Vbeta and 13 Jbeta primers. Method: immunoSEQ multiplex PCR; TCRdb's copy keeps in-frame clones and lacks some. Among around 150,000 clones listed, 68% were seen once. The clonotype comes from a man in his fifties or sixties in good health and CMV-seronegative. Sequencing was performed on PBMCs.

This chain's CDR3 is CASSGAGGNYGYTF. The CDR3 bases are TGTGCCAGTAGTGGGGCCGGGGGAAACTATGGCTACACCTTC. The chain couples TRBV19 to TRBJ1-2; TRBD1 might be the D (5 bases). This CDR3 is 14 amino acids long. The ends were cut back, 5 bases at V and 2 bases at J, with 12 bases in the middle. Germline V gives CDR1 LNHDA, CDR2 SQIVND (reference sequence).